Below are 12 T cell receptor beta chains sequenced from a single sample in a study of patients and donors after allogeneic stem cell transplantation. TCRdb re-called the RT-PCR reads with MiXCR, one entry per CDR3 protein. The sample yields about 960,000 distinct CDR3 sequences, roughly 18% seen once. Material for sequencing was blood, either unsorted or a sorted T cell fraction (not recorded which). The receptors shown here come from a human donor who was either an allogeneic HSCT recipient or a stem cell or donor lymphocyte infusion donor (not recorded which). It is not recorded whose cells these are; they may come from a transplant donor.

The V gene is TRBV5-1, the J gene TRBJ2-1; TRBD1 matches 9 bases. Germline CDR1 SGHRS, CDR2 YFSETQ. Trimming at V came to 4 bases and at J to 2 bases, leaving 4 bases not matched to a gene. There are 15 residues in the CDR3. The CDR3 nucleotides read TGCGCCAGCAGCAATGGACAGGGGACCTACAATGAGCAGTTCTTC. It is translated as CASSNGQGTYNEQFF.

This clonotype appeared many times. The rearrangement uses TRBV4-3 and TRBJ2-1; D gene uncertain. Per germline, CDR1 LGHNA and CDR2 YSLEER. There are 13 residues in the CDR3. Trimming cost V 3 bases and J 0 bases, with 3 bases left between them. This CDR3 is CASSQGSYNEQFF. The CDR3 DNA reads as TGCGCCAGCAGCCAGGGCTCCTACAATGAGCAGTTCTTC.

This chain uses TRBV3-1 with TRBJ2-1, with 9 bases fitting TRBD2. V was pared by 1 base and J by 11 bases, with 15 bases of the junction left unmatched. This CDR3 is 17 amino acids long. Looked up from germline, CDR1 is LGHDT and CDR2 is YNNKEL (reference sequence). CDR3 in DNA: TGTGCCAGCAGCCAAGTCCCCGGGGGTAGCGGGAGAGGGAAGCAGTTCTTC. Amino acids: CASSQVPGGSGRGKQFF.

The chain employs TRBV5-6 and TRBJ1-3; D is perhaps TRBD1 (5 bases). Trimming removed 5 bases from V and 0 bases from J, with 9 bases in between. The CDR3 has 14 amino acids. Germline CDR1 reads SGHDT; CDR2 reads YYEEEE. The DNA for the CDR3 is TGTGCCAGCAGTCCAGGGTACTCTGGAAACACCATATATTTT. This encodes CASSPGYSGNTIYF.

The rearrangement uses TRBV4-3 and TRBJ1-5; no clear D gene. Germline loops: CDR1 LGHNA, CDR2 YSLEER. The CDR3 consists of 12 residues. The V gene lost 7 bases and the J gene lost 9 bases, with 13 bases spanning the gap. CDR3 residues: CASKKLGRPQHF. The DNA for the CDR3 is TGCGCCAGCAAAAAACTTGGGCGGCCCCAGCATTTT.

In this sample, this clonotype turned up a few times. The rearrangement uses TRBV6-2 or TRBV6-3 and TRBJ2-5, with 12 bases matching TRBD2. Germline V gene sequence: CDR1 MNHEY, CDR2 SVGEGT. CDR3 length: 15 residues. Germline trimming cut 8 bases from V and 2 bases from J; bases unmatched to any gene: 6. The CDR3 coding sequence is TGTGCCAGCCGACGACTAGCGGGGGTACAAGAGACCCAGTACTTC. The encoded protein is CASRRLAGVQETQYF.

This clonotype was seen many times. The CDR3 nucleotides are TGTGCCACCAGTGATTTAAACAGGGGGGACGATGAGCAGTTCTTC. This gives the protein CATSDLNRGDDEQFF. The genes are TRBV24-1 and TRBJ2-1, with 8 bases identical to TRBD1. With 1 base clipped from V and 8 bases from J, the junction kept 6 bases outside the gene matches. Germline values: CDR1 KGHDR, CDR2 SFDVKD. The CDR3 has 15 amino acids.

As for this clonotype: A far bigger clonotype differs at one base, so this is likely a read error. The chain combines TRBV7-9 with TRBJ1-1; D may be TRBD1 (6 bases). V was cut by 7 bases and J by 1 base, with 10 bases left in between. Per the germline V gene, CDR1 is SEHNR and CDR2 is FQNEAQ (reference sequence). The CDR3 totals 13 residues. The CDR3 DNA sequence: TGTGCCAGCACCCCGGACAGGAACACTGAAGCTTTCTTT. Its protein is CASTPDRNTEAFF. Using reference TRBV7-9 and TRBJ1-1 for the parts outside the CDR3, the full variable domain is DTGVSQNPRHKITKRGQNVTFRCDPISEHNRLYWYRQTLGQGPEFLTYFQNEAQLEKSRLLSDRFSAERPKGSFSTLEIQRTEQGDSAMYLCASTPDRNTEAFFGQGTRLTVV.

V gene TRBV6-6 combines with J gene TRBJ2-7, with D unclear. CDR1 is MNHNY, CDR2 SVGAGI, per germline (reference sequence). CDR3 length equals 12 residues. V was clipped by 2 bases and J by 7 bases, with 9 bases between them. The CDR3 DNA reads TGTGCCAGCAGTTACCTTCGGAAGGAGCAGTACTTC. Translated, it gives CASSYLRKEQYF.

The genes are TRBV20-1 and TRBJ2-1; 9 nucleotides align to TRBD2. Trimming cost V 3 bases and J 5 bases; bases outside gene matches: 8. The V gene's germline CDR1 is DFQATT and CDR2 SNEGSKA (reference sequence). CDR3 size: 15 residues. The CDR3 DNA follows: TGCAGTGCTAGGCGAGGGGCGGGAGGGAACAATGAGCAGTTCTTC. Protein sequence: CSARRGAGGNNEQFF.

This sequence joins TRBV7-3 and TRBJ2-5, with D possibly TRBD2 on 7 matching bases. Trimming took 1 base from V and 2 from J, leaving 11 bases between them. Germline-derived CDR1 and CDR2 are SGHTA and FQGTGA. The CDR3 is 15 amino acids. This CDR3 reads CASSLRGGQQETQYF. As DNA, the CDR3 is TGTGCCAGCAGCTTAAGGGGGGGGCAGCAAGAGACCCAGTACTTC.

A few counts support this clonotype. CDR3 sequence reads: CATSNGLGEKLFF. The CDR3, as DNA: TGTGCCACCAGCAACGGTCTGGGTGAAAAACTGTTTTTT. The rearrangement joins TRBV15 to TRBJ1-4; D uncertain. Trimming pared 4 bases from V and 7 bases from J, leaving 10 bases between. The germline CDR1 and CDR2 sequences are LNHNV and YYDKDF (reference sequence). The CDR3 is 13 amino acids.